This T cell receptor beta chain was observed in a study of cytomegalovirus exposure and HLA in healthy donors. Regarding the study as a whole: Later analysis showed most CMV-associated TCR beta chains appearing HLA-restricted.

The PCR made use of 60 Vbeta and 13 Jbeta primers. As processed by the authors: In a later analysis, around 10 million of 75 million to 85 million unique beta chains occurred in at least two donors. Produced via immunoSEQ multiplex PCR; TCRdb's table is partial and in-frame only. That table supplies the V and J calls and clone size; D and trimming were determined from the DNA. The sample holds 95,000 to 150,000 clones, 70% to 80% seen once. The CDR3 is 13 amino acids. Germline V gene lookup returns CDR1 SGHTA and CDR2 FQGNSA. V lost 1 base and J 4 bases, leaving 7 bases between the germline ends. Worth noting for this clone: Its target is unknown.

Sequencing input: PBMCs. This clonotype was sampled from a woman between 40 and 55 years old in good health and CMV-seropositive. This chain connects TRBV7-2 to TRBJ1-2; D gene uncertain. For the CDR3, the DNA is TGTGCCAGCAGCTTAGGGAGGAGCTATGGCTACACCTTC. Translation gives CASSLGRSYGYTF.